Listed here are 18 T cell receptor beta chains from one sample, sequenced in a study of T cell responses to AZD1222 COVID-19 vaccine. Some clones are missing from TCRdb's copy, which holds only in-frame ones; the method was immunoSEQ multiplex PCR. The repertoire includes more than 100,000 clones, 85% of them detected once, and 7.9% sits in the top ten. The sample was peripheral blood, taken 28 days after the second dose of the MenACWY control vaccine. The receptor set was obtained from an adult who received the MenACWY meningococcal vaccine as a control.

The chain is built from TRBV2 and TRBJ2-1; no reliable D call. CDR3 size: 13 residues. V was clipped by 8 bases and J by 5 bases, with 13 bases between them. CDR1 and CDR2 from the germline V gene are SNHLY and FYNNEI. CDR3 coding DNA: TGTGCCAGCCGGTATATGCCTCACAATGAGCAGTTCTTC. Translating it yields CASRYMPHNEQFF.

The CDR3 DNA sequence: TGTGCCAGCAGTCCCACCGCGTGGAACTATGGCTACACCTTC. Translated: CASSPTAWNYGYTF. The rearrangement uses TRBV6-2 or TRBV6-3 and TRBJ1-2; no definite D call. The CDR3 loop spans 14 amino acids. Germline V gene sequence: CDR1 MNHEY, CDR2 SVGEGT. Trimming cost V 5 bases and J 2 bases, with 12 bases left between them.

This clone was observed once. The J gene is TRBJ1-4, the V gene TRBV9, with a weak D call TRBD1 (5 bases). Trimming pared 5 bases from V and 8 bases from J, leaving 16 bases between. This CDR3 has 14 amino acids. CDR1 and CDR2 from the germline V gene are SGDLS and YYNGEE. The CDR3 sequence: CASSETGGGEKLFF. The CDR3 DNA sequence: TGTGCCAGCAGTGAAACAGGTGGTGGGGAAAAACTGTTTTTT.

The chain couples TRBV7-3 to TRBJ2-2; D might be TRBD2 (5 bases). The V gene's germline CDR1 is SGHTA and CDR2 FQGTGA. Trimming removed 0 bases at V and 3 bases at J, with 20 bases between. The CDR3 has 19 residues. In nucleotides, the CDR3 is TGTGCCAGCAGCTTAACAGGGAGCCAGTGGAATCGGCACACCGGGGAGCTGTTTTTT. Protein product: CASSLTGSQWNRHTGELFF.

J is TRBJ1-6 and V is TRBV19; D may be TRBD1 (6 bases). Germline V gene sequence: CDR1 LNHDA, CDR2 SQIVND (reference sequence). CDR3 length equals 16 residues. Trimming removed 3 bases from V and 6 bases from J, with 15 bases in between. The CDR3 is CASSISWGLANSPLHF. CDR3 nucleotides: TGTGCCAGTAGTATCTCTTGGGGGCTGGCTAATTCACCCCTCCACTTT.

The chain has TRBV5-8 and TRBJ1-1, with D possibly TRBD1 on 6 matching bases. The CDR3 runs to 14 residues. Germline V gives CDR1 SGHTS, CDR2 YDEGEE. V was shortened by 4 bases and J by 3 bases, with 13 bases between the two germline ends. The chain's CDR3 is CASSLRGLDTEAFF. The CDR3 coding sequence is TGTGCCAGCAGCCTCCGGGGGCTGGACACTGAAGCTTTCTTT. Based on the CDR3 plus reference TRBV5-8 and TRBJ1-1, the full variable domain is EAGVTQSPTHLIKTRGQQATLRCSPISGHTSVYWYQQALGLGLQFLLWYDEGEERNRGNFPPRFSGRQFPNYSSELNVNALELEDSALYLCASSLRGLDTEAFFGQGTRLTVV.

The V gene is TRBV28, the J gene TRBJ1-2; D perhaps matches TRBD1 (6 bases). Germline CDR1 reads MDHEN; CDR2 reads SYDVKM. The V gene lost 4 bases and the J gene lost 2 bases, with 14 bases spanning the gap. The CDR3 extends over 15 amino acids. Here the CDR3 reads CASSSTGKDNYGYTF. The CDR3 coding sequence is TGTGCCAGCAGTTCCACAGGGAAGGACAACTATGGCTACACCTTC.

The CDR3 region is CASSPLGINIQYF. The CDR3 DNA reads as TGTGCCAGCAGCCCCCTTGGGATAAACATTCAGTACTTC. The chain has TRBV3-1 (or the pseudogene TRBV3-2) and TRBJ2-4; D not certain. This CDR3 contains 13 residues. Trimming took off 4 bases at V and 6 bases at J, with 10 bases between the two ends. CDR1 is LGHDT, CDR2 YNNKEL, per germline (reference sequence).

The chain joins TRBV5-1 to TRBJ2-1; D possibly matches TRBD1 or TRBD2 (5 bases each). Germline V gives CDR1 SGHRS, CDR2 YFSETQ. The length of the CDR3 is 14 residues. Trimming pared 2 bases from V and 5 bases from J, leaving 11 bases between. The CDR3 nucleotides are TGCGCCAGCAGCTTAGGGACGGCAAACAATGAGCAGTTCTTC. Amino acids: CASSLGTANNEQFF.

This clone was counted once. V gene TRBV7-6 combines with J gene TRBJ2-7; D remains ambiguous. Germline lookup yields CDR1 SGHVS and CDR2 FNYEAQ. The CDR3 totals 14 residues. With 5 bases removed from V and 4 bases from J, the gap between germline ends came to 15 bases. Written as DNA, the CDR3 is TGTGCCAGCAGCCTATCCGGACCCTTATACGAGCAGTACTTC. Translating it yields CASSLSGPLYEQYF.

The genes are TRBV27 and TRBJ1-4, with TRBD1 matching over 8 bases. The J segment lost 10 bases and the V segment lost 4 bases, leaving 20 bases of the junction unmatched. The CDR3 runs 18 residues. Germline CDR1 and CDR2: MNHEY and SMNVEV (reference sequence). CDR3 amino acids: CASSSWTGRRELGGKLFF. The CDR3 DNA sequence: TGTGCCAGCAGTTCCTGGACAGGGAGACGTGAACTAGGGGGAAAACTGTTTTTT. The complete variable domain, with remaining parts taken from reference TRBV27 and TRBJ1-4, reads EAQVTQNPRYLITVTGKKLTVTCSQNMNHEYMSWYRQDPGLGLRQIYYSMNVEVTDKGDVPEGYKVSRKEKRNFPLILESPSPNQTSLYFCASSSWTGRRELGGKLFFGSGTQLSVL.

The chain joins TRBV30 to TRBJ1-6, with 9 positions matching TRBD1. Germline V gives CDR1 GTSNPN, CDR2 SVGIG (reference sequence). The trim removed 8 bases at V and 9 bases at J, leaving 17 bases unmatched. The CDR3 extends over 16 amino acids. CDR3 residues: CAVQGASAGRGSPLHF. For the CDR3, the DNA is TGTGCCGTACAGGGGGCTTCGGCGGGCCGGGGTTCACCCCTCCACTTT.

CDR3: CASSPRHFRGEKLFF. CDR3 DNA sequence: TGTGCCAGCAGCCCACGTCATTTCAGGGGGGAAAAACTGTTTTTT. The chain combines TRBV3-1 (or the pseudogene TRBV3-2) with TRBJ1-4; 7 bases line up with TRBD1. CDR3 length: 15 residues. V shed 4 bases and J 8 bases; nucleotides not matched to a gene: 10. The germline V gene encodes CDR1 LGHDT and CDR2 YNNKEL (reference sequence).

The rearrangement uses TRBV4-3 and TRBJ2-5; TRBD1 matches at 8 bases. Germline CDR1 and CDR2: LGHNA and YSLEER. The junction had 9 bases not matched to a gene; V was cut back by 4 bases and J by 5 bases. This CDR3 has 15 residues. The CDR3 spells CASSRSGQGEETQYF. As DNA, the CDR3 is TGCGCCAGCAGCCGGAGCGGACAGGGAGAGGAGACCCAGTACTTC.

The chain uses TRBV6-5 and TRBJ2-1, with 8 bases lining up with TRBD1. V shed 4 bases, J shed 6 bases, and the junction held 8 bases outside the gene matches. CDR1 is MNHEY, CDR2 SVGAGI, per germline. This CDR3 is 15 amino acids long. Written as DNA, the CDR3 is TGTGCCAGCAGTTTCCGGGACAGGTTATTCAATGAGCAGTTCTTC. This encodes CASSFRDRLFNEQFF.

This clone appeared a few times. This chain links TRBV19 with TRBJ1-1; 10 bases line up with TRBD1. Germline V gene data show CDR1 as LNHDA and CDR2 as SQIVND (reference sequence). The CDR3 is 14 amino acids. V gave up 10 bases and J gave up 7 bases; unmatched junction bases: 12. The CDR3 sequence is CATRPGQGPLEAFF. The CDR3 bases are TGTGCCACCAGACCGGGACAGGGGCCTCTTGAAGCTTTCTTT.

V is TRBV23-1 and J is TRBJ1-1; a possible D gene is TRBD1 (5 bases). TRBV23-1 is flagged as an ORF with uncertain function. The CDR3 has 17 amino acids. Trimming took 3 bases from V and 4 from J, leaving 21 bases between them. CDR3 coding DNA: TGCGCCAGCAGTCAGACCCGGGGGAAACGGGAGCGCACTGAAGCTTTCTTT. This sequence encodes CASSQTRGKRERTEAFF.

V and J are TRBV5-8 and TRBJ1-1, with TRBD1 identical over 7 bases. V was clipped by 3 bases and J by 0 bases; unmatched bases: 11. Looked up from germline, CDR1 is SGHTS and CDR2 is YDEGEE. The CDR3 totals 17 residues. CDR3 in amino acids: CASSYYQMTGMNTEAFF. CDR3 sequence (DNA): TGTGCCAGCAGCTACTACCAGATGACAGGGATGAACACTGAAGCTTTCTTT.